A single sample gave rise to the 7 T cell receptor beta chains below, sequenced in a study of radiation and T cells in renal cell carcinoma. Profiling relied on immunoSEQ multiplex PCR, and the TCRdb table lists in-frame clones only, not all of them. The sample has 40,000 to 50,000 clones, about 80% seen once. Time point meaning: baseline pretreatment blood. Regarding treatment: 15 Gy SBRT to primary tumor, nephrectomy 4 weeks later. The source material was blood, sampled from a patient whose treatment included radiotherapy and nephrectomy. The source is a woman aged 70 to 79 with renal cell carcinoma.

The chain has TRBV2 and TRBJ2-7; 9 bases are a match to TRBD2. Germline V gene sequence: CDR1 SNHLY, CDR2 FYNNEI. The CDR3 has 15 residues. Trimming removed 3 bases from V and 3 bases from J; junction bases left unmatched: 6. CDR3 DNA sequence: TGTGCCAGCAGTGAGAGCGGGGGGAATATCTACGAGCAGTACTTC. Translating gives CASSESGGNIYEQYF.

The J gene is TRBJ1-2, the V gene TRBV6-6; 10 positions match TRBD1. The CDR3 is made up of 16 amino acids. J gave up 8 bases and V 5 bases, and 14 bases lay outside the gene matches. Germline V lookup: CDR1 MNHNY, CDR2 SVGAGI (reference sequence). The CDR3 DNA follows: TGTGCCAGCAGTCCCGGGACAGGGGTCGACCCGCGAGGCTACACCTTC. Translated: CASSPGTGVDPRGYTF.

The J gene is TRBJ2-2, the V gene TRBV5-1; TRBD1 aligns across 7 bases. After removal of 4 bases from V and 5 bases from J, the junction contained 8 bases not matched to a gene. Per the germline V gene, CDR1 is SGHRS and CDR2 is YFSETQ. The CDR3 has 15 residues. CDR3: CASSPGTVGTGELFF. The CDR3 DNA is TGCGCCAGCAGCCCTGGGACAGTCGGTACCGGGGAGCTGTTTTTT.

The rearrangement uses TRBV4-1 and TRBJ1-5; no clear D gene. Looked up from germline, CDR1 is MGHRA and CDR2 is YSYEKL. The CDR3 spans 15 residues. The ends were cut back, 2 bases at V and 5 bases at J, with 13 bases in the middle. The CDR3 DNA reads TGCGCCAGCAGCCAACACGGGCTAATCCATCAGCCCCAGCATTTT. Its translation is CASSQHGLIHQPQHF.

The chain combines TRBV19 with TRBJ1-1; TRBD1 might be the D (5 bases). This CDR3 is built from 14 residues. V lost 2 bases and J lost 3, with 10 bases in between. CDR1 is LNHDA, CDR2 SQIVND, per germline (reference sequence). The CDR3 sequence is CASSISGRDTEAFF. DNA of the CDR3: TGTGCCAGTAGTATATCCGGCAGGGACACTGAAGCTTTCTTT.

The CDR3 is CASSLDGSSYNEQFF. The CDR3, as DNA: TGCGCCAGCAGCTTGGACGGGAGCTCCTACAATGAGCAGTTCTTC. The chain recombines TRBV5-1 with TRBJ2-1; D might be TRBD2 (6 bases). V was cut by 0 bases and J by 0 bases, with 7 bases left in between. The V gene's germline CDR1 is SGHRS and CDR2 YFSETQ. This CDR3 is 15 amino acids long.

This chain joins TRBV5-1 and TRBJ2-5; 11 bases line up with TRBD1. V was clipped by 5 bases and J by 4 bases; unmatched bases: 4. The CDR3 has 14 residues. Looked up from germline, CDR1 is SGHRS and CDR2 is YFSETQ. CDR3: CASSWTGGSETQYF. DNA of the CDR3: TGCGCCAGCAGTTGGACAGGGGGCTCAGAGACCCAGTACTTC.